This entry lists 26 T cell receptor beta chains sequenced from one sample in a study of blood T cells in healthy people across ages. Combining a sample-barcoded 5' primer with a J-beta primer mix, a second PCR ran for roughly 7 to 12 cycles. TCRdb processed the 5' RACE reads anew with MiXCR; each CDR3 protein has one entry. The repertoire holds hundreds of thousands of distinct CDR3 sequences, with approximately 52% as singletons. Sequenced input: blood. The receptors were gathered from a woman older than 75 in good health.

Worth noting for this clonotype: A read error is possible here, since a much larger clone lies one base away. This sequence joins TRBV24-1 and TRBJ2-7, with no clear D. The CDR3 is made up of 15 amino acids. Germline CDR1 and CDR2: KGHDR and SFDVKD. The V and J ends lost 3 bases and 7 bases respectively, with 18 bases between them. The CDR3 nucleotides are TGTGCCACCAGTGATCCCCGACGAGGCTACAATGAGCAGTACTTC. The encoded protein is CATSDPRRGYNEQYF.

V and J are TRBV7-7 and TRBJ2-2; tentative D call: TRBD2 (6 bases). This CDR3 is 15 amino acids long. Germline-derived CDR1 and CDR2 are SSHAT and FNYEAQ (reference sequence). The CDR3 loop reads CAAVEAGRGTGELFF. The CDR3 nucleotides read TGTGCAGCCGTTGAGGCGGGGAGAGGCACCGGGGAGCTGTTTTTT.

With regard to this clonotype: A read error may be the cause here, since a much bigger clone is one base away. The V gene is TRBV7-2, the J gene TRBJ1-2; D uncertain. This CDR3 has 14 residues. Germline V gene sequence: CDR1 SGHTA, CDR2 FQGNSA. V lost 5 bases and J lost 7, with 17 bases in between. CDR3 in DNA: TGTGCCAGCAGCGCCGGGAATATTGGCGGTGGCTACACCTTC. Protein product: CASSAGNIGGGYTF.

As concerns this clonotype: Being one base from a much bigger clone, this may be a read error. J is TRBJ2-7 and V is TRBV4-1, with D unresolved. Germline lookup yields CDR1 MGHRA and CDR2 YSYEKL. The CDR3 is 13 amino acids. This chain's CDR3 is CASNQFSSYEQYF. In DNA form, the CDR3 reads TGCGCCAGCAACCAATTTAGCTCCTACGAGCAGTACTTC.

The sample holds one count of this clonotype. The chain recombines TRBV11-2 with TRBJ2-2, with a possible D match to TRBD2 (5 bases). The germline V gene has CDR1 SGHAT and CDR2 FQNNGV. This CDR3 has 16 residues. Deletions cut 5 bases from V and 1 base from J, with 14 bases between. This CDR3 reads CASSPNEGMNTGELFF. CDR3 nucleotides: TGTGCCAGCAGCCCCAACGAGGGCATGAACACCGGGGAGCTGTTTTTT. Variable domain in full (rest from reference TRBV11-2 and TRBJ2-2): EAGVAQSPRYKIIEKRQSVAFWCNPISGHATLYWYQQILGQGPKLLIQFQNNGVVDDSQLPKDRFSAERLKGVDSTLKIQPAKLEDSAVYLCASSPNEGMNTGELFFGEGSRLTVL.

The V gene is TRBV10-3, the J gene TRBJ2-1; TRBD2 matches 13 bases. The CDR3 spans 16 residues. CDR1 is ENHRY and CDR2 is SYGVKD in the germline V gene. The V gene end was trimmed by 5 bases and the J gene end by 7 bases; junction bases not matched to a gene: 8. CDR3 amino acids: CAISLSRTSGSNEQFF. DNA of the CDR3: TGTGCCATCAGTCTCTCCAGGACTAGCGGGAGTAATGAGCAGTTCTTC.

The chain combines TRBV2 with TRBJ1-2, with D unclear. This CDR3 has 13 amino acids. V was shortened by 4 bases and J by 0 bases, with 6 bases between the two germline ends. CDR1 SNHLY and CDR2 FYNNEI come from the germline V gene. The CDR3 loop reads CASSGLTNYGYTF. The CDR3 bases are TGTGCCAGCAGTGGGTTAACTAACTATGGCTACACCTTC. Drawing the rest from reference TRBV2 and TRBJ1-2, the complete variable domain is EPEVTQTPSHQVTQMGQEVILRCVPISNHLYFYWYRQILGQKVEFLVSFYNNEISEKSEIFDDQFSVERPDGSNFTLKIRSTKLEDSAMYFCASSGLTNYGYTFGSGTRLTVV.

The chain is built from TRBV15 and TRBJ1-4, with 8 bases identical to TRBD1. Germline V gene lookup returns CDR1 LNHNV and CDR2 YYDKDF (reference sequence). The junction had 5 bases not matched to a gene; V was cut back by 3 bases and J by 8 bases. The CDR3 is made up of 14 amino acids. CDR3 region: CATSSPNRGEKLFF. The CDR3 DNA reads TGTGCCACCAGCAGCCCTAACAGGGGGGAAAAACTGTTTTTT.

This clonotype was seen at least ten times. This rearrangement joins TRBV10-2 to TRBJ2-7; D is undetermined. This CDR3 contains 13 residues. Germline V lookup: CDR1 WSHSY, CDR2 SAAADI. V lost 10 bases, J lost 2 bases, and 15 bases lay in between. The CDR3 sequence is CATRHISTYEQYF. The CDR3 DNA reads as TGCGCCACCCGTCATATCTCAACCTACGAGCAGTACTTC.

The CDR3 here is CASSGIDHSYNEQFF. CDR3 in DNA: TGTGCCAGCAGCGGGATAGACCACTCCTACAATGAGCAGTTCTTC. The chain uses TRBV6-1 and TRBJ2-1, with TRBD2 as a possible D gene (5 bases). Germline V CDR1 and CDR2: MNHNS, SASEGT. Trimming took 6 bases from V and 0 from J, leaving 12 bases between them. The CDR3 is 15 residues long.

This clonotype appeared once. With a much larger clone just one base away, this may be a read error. The CDR3 DNA follows: TGTGCCAGCAGCTTAGGCCGGAGCCAAGCAGGTACGCAGTATTTT. Its translation: CASSLGRSQAGTQYF. The chain carries TRBV7-3 and TRBJ2-3; D unclear. V was clipped by 2 bases and J by 8 bases, with 17 bases between them. The V gene's germline CDR1 is SGHTA and CDR2 FQGTGA. CDR3 size: 15 residues. Based on the CDR3 plus reference TRBV7-3 and TRBJ2-3, the full variable domain is GAGVSQTPSNKVTEKGKYVELRCDPISGHTALYWYRQSLGQGPEFLIYFQGTGAADDSGLPNDRFFAVRPEGSVSTLKIQRTERGDSAVYLCASSLGRSQAGTQYFGPGTRLTVL.

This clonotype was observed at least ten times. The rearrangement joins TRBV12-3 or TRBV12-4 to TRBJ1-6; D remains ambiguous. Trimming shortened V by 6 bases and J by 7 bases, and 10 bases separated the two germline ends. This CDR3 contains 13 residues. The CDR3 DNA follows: TGTGCCAGCAGGTCTCGGAACAATTCACCCCTCCACTTT. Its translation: CASRSRNNSPLHF.

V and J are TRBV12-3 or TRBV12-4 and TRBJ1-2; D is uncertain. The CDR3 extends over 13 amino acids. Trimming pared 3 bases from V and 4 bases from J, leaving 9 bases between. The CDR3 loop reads CASSLREGYGYTF. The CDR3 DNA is TGTGCCAGCAGTTTGAGGGAGGGCTATGGCTACACCTTC.

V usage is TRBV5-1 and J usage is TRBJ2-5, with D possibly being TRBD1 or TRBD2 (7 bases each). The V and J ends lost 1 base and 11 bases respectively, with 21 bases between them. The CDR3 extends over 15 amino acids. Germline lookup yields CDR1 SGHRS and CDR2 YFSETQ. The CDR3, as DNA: TGCGCCAGCAGCTTGCTTGTAACAGGGGAGGGTCAGCAGTACTTC. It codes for CASSLLVTGEGQQYF.

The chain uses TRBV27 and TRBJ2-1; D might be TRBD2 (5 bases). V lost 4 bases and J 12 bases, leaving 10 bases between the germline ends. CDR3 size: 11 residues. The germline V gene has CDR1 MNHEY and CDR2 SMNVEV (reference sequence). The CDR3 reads CASSSSQVQFF. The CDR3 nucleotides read TGTGCCAGCAGTTCTAGCCAGGTGCAGTTCTTC.

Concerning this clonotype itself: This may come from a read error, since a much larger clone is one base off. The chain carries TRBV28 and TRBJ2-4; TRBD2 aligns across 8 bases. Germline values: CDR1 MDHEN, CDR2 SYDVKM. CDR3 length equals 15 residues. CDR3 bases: TGTGCCGGCAGCCTCAGACTAGCGTTGGGGTACATTCAGTACTTC. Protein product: CAGSLRLALGYIQYF.

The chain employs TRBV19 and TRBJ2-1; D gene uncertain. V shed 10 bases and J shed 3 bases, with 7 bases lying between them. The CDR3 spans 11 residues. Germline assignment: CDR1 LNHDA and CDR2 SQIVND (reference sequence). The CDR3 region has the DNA TGTGCCACCTCCAACTACAATGAGCAGTTCTTC. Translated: CATSNYNEQFF.

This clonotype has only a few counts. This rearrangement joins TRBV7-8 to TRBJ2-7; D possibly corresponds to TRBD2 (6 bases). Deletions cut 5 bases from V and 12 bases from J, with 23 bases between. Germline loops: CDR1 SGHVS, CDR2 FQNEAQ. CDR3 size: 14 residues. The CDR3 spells CASSLGGMSGRLYF. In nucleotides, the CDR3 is TGTGCCAGCAGCCTCGGGGGAATGTCTGGCCGATTGTACTTC.

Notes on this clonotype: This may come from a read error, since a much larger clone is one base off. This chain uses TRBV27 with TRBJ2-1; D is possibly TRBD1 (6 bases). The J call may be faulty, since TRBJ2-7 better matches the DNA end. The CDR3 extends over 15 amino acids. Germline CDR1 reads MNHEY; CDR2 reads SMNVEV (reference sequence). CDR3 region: CASSLSEQGNNEQYF. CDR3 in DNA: TGTGCCAGCAGTTTATCGGAACAGGGAAACAATGAGCAGTACTTC.

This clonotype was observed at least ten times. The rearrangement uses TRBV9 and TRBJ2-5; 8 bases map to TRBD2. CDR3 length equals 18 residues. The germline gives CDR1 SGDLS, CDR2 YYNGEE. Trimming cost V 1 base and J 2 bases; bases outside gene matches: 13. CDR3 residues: CASSVPGLGASGQETQYF. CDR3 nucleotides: TGTGCCAGCAGCGTACCGGGTCTAGGTGCTAGCGGGCAAGAGACCCAGTACTTC.

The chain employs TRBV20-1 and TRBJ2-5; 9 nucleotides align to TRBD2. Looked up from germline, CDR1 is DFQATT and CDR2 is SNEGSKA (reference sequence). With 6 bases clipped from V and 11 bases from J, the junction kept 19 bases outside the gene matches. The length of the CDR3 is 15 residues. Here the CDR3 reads CSASGGPNGFREQYF. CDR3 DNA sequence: TGCAGTGCCAGCGGGGGGCCGAACGGGTTCAGGGAGCAGTACTTC.

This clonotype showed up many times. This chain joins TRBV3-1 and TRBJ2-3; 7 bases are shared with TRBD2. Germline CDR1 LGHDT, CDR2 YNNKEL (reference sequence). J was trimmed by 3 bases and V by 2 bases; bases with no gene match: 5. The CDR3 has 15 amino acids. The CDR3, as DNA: TGTGCCAGCAGCCAACCGACTAGCAGGACAGATACGCAGTATTTT. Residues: CASSQPTSRTDTQYF.

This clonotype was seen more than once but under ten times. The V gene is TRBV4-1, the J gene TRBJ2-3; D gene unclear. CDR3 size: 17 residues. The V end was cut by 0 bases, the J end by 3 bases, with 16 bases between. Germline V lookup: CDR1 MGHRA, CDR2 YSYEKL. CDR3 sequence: CASSQEPSLIGTDTQYF. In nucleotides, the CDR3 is TGCGCCAGCAGCCAAGAACCCTCACTTATTGGGACAGATACGCAGTATTTT.

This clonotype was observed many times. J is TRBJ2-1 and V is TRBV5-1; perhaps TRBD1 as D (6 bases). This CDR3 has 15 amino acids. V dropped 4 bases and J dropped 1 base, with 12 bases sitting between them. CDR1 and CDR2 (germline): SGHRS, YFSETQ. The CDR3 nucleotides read TGCGCCAGCAGCCCGGGACAAACATCCTACAATGAGCAGTTCTTC. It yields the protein CASSPGQTSYNEQFF. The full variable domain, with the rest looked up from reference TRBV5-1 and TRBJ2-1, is KAGVTQTPRYLIKTRGQQVTLSCSPISGHRSVSWYQQTPGQGLQFLFEYFSETQRNKGNFPGRFSGRQFSNSRSEMNVSTLELGDSALYLCASSPGQTSYNEQFFGPGTRLTVL.

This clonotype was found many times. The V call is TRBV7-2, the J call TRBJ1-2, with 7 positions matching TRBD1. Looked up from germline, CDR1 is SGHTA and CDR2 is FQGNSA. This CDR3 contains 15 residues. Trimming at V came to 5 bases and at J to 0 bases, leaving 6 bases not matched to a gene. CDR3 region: CASSPRRGTNYGYTF. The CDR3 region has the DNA TGTGCCAGCAGCCCTCGCAGGGGGACTAACTATGGCTACACCTTC.

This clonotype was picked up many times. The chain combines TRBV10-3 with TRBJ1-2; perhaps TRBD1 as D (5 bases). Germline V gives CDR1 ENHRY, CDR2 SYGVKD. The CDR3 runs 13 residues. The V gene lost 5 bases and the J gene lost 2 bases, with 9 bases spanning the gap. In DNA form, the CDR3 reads TGTGCCATCAGTTTCGGGGGGAACTATGGCTACACCTTC. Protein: CAISFGGNYGYTF.